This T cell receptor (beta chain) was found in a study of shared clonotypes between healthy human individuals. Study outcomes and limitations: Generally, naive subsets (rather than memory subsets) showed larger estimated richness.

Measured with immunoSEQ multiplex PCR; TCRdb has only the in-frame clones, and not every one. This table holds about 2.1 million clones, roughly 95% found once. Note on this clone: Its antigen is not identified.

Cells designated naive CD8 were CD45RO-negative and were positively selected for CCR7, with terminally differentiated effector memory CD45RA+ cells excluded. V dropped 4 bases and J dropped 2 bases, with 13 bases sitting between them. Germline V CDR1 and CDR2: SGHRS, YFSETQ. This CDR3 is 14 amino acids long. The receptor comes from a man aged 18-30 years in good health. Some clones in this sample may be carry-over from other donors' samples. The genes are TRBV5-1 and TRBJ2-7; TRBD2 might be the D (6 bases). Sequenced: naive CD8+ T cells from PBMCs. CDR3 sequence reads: CASSPPAGPYEQYF. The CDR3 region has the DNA TGCGCCAGCAGCCCCCCCGCGGGGCCCTACGAGCAGTACTTC.